Shown below are 11 T cell receptor beta chains from a single sample sequenced in a study of immune characterization of retroperitoneal liposarcoma. Via MiXCR, TCRdb re-called the PCR reads, giving one row per CDR3 protein. The sample gives 11,000 or so distinct CDR3 sequences, 45% to 50% of which show up once; around 9.3% is in the top ten. The sample consisted of tumor tissue. The receptors originated from a female donor with retroperitoneal liposarcoma.

By proportion, this clonotype is medium-sized. The V gene is TRBV6-1, the J gene TRBJ2-1; no clear D gene. The last part of the DNA fits TRBJ2-7 better; the J call may be wrong. Germline lookup yields CDR1 MNHNS and CDR2 SASEGT. CDR3 size: 12 residues. The CDR3 DNA is TGTGCCAGCAGTCCCCGTGGCAATGAGCAGTACTTC. Translation: CASSPRGNEQYF.

This chain connects TRBV27 to TRBJ2-3, with 7 positions matching TRBD2. V lost 4 bases, J lost 6 bases, and 13 bases stayed unmatched. Germline values: CDR1 MNHEY, CDR2 SMNVEV (reference sequence). CDR3 length equals 16 residues. For the CDR3, the DNA is TGTGCCAGCAGTTGGAACTTGGGAGGGGCAGGGGATACGCAGTATTTT. Translation: CASSWNLGGAGDTQYF.

This clonotype is medium-sized. V is TRBV7-9 and J is TRBJ2-1, with TRBD2 matching over 9 bases. With the DNA end fitting TRBJ2-7 better, the J assignment may be wrong. The germline CDR1 and CDR2 sequences are SEHNR and FQNEAQ (reference sequence). CDR3 length: 15 amino acids. CDR3 loop: CASSSLAGVYNEQYF. CDR3 bases: TGTGCCAGCAGCTCTTTAGCGGGGGTATACAATGAGCAGTACTTC.

By share of the sample, this clonotype is large. V is TRBV7-2 and J is TRBJ2-5, with 11 bases matching TRBD2. The V segment lost 5 bases and the J segment 4 bases; nucleotides outside the gene matches: 12. Looked up from germline, CDR1 is SGHTA and CDR2 is FQGNSA. The CDR3 has 17 residues. CDR3 sequence: CASSDVAGGLQGETQYF. CDR3 coding DNA: TGTGCCAGCAGCGACGTAGCGGGAGGGCTTCAAGGAGAGACCCAGTACTTC.

With regard to this clonotype: This likely comes from a read error, as the CDR3 has no conserved phenylalanine or tryptophan at its end. Because the CDR3's place on the DNA is in doubt, the DNA is left out and the CDR3 is given as listed by TCRdb. V is TRBV24-1 and J is TRBJ2-3. In germline, CDR1 is KGHDR, CDR2 SFDVKD. The CDR3 is 19 amino acids long, termini counted. The CDR3 sequence is CATTRSQFFIFNRDGVSHV.

The chain has TRBV12-3 or TRBV12-4 and TRBJ2-3; no firm D call. The assigned J gene may be wrong: the sequence end matches TRBJ2-7 better. The CDR3 covers 15 residues. This CDR3 is CASSLLVSHDNEQYF. CDR3 coding DNA: TGTGCCAGCAGTCTATTGGTCAGCCACGACAATGAGCAGTACTTC.

As regards this clonotype: The CDR3 does not end in the conserved phenylalanine or tryptophan, so this is likely a read error. The chain uses TRBV27 and TRBJ2-3; possible D gene TRBD2, 6 bases. Per germline, CDR1 MNHEY and CDR2 SMNVEV (reference sequence). The CDR3 is 14 residues long. The CDR3 reads CASSFFGSTETQYV. For the CDR3, the DNA is TGTGCCAGCAGCTTCTTCGGGAGCACAGAGACGCAGTATGTT.

This clonotype showed up many times. The chain employs TRBV7-8 and TRBJ2-1; 9 bases map to TRBD1. The V gene end was trimmed by 7 bases and the J gene end by 4 bases; junction bases not matched to a gene: 5. Germline V gene data show CDR1 as SGHVS and CDR2 as FQNEAQ. The CDR3 runs 14 residues. CDR3 coding DNA: TGTGCCAGCACCGCCGGGACAGGGTACAATGAGCAGTTCTTC. It is translated as CASTAGTGYNEQFF.

The rearrangement uses TRBV7-3 and TRBJ2-3; perhaps TRBD1 as D (6 bases). V was trimmed by 4 bases and J by 3 bases, leaving 11 bases between them. Germline CDR1 SGHTA, CDR2 FQGTGA. This CDR3 contains 14 residues. The CDR3 sequence is CASSYGQGTDTQYF. The CDR3 bases are TGTGCCAGCAGCTACGGGCAGGGGACAGATACGCAGTATTTT.

The chain employs TRBV6-1 and TRBJ2-1; D unclear. The better agreement between TRBJ2-5 and the DNA end casts doubt on the J call. The germline gives CDR1 MNHNS, CDR2 SASEGT. The CDR3 loop spans 15 amino acids. The CDR3 region is CASSDNGVASVTQYF. CDR3 coding DNA: TGTGCCAGCAGTGACAATGGGGTAGCAAGCGTAACCCAGTACTTC.

The chain carries TRBV6-1 and TRBJ2-3, with 10 bases aligning to TRBD2. The J call may be in error: the DNA end matches TRBJ2-1 better. The CDR3 loop spans 15 amino acids. CDR1 is MNHNS and CDR2 is SASEGT in the germline V gene. CDR3 protein: CASSEASGGSNEQFF. The CDR3 DNA reads TGTGCCAGCAGTGAAGCTAGCGGGGGGTCGAATGAGCAGTTCTTC.